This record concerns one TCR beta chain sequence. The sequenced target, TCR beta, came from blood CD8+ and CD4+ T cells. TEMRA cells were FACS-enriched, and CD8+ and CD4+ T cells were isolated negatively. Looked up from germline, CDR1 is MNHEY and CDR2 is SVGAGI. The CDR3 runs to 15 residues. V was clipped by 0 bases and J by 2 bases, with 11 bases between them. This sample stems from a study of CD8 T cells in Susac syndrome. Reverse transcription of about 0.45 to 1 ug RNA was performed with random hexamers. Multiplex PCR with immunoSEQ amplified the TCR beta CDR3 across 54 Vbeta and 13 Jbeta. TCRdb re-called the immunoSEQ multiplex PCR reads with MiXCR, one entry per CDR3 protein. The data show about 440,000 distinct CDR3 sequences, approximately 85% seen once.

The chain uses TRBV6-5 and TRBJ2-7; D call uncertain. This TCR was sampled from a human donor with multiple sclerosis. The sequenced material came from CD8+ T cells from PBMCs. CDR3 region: CASSYSPLETYEQYF. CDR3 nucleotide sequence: TGTGCCAGCAGTTACTCCCCTTTGGAGACCTACGAGCAGTACTTC.